A selection of T cell receptor beta chains follows, all from one sample in a study of shared clonotypes between healthy human individuals. Profiled with immunoSEQ multiplex PCR; TCRdb holds only in-frame clones, not every one. The sample holds some 2,500,000 clones, over 85% seen once. The sample taken for sequencing was naive CD4+ T cells from PBMCs. Receptor source: a man in his late teens or twenties in good health. Some clones in this sample may be carry-over from other donors' samples. Both conserved end residues are part of each CDR3. The D gene is left open where the match is weak. Some rows have no size entry. The others give once, few or many, or a class for an expanded clone.

NA	TRBJ2-7	NA	TRBV10-2	CASSESLRDYEQYF	TGCGCCAGCAGTGAGTCATTAAGGGACTACGAGCAGTACTTC
NA	TRBJ2-5	once	TRBV29-1	CSVWGGPIQETQYF	TGCAGCGTTTGGGGCGGGCCGATCCAAGAGACCCAGTACTTC
NA	TRBJ1-1	NA	TRBV9	CASSETGLNTEAFF	TGTGCCAGCAGCGAGACAGGACTGAACACTGAAGCTTTCTTT
NA	TRBJ1-2	NA	TRBV20-1	CSASSYGYTF	TGCAGTGCTAGCAGCTATGGCTACACCTTC
TRBD1	TRBJ2-7	NA	TRBV19	CASSILQGVGYEQYF	TGTGCCAGTAGTATTTTACAGGGGGTTGGTTACGAGCAGTACTTC
TRBD1	TRBJ2-4	NA	TRBV28	CASNIQGARNIQYF	TGTGCCAGCAATATACAGGGGGCGCGAAACATTCAGTACTTC
TRBD2	TRBJ2-2	NA	TRBV9	CASSGLAGDTGELFF	TGTGCCAGCAGCGGACTAGCGGGAGATACCGGGGAGCTGTTTTTT
NA	TRBJ1-1	NA	TRBV2	CASNALSGAEAFF	TGTGCCAGCAACGCCCTGTCGGGGGCCGAAGCTTTCTTT
TRBD1	TRBJ1-4	NA	TRBV2	CANGQGAGEKLFF	TGTGCCAACGGACAGGGGGCCGGTGAAAAACTGTTTTTT
NA	TRBJ1-1	few	TRBV7-3	CASSSTLFNEAFF	TGTGCCAGCAGCTCGACCCTATTCAATGAAGCTTTCTTT
NA	TRBJ2-7	NA	TRBV28	CASSERIRGYEQYF	TGTGCCAGCAGTGAGCGAATACGGGGCTACGAGCAGTACTTC
TRBD1	TRBJ1-2	NA	TRBV10-3	CAISESGDRHGYTF	TGTGCCATCAGTGAGTCTGGGGACAGACACGGCTACACCTTC
TRBD2	TRBJ2-7	NA	TRBV2	CASSSGGTPGREQYF	TGTGCCAGCAGTTCGGGAGGGACACCGGGACGGGAGCAGTACTTC
NA	TRBJ2-2	NA	TRBV2	CASSDLGYGTGELFF	TGTGCCAGCAGTGATCTGGGGTACGGGACCGGGGAGCTGTTTTTT
NA	TRBJ1-5	NA	TRBV28	CASGGYSNQPQHF	TGTGCCAGCGGGGGCTATAGCAATCAGCCCCAGCATTTT
NA	TRBJ1-5	once	TRBV7-9	CASSLTWGGLDQPQHF	TGTGCCAGCAGCTTAACCTGGGGGGGTTTAGATCAGCCCCAGCATTTT
NA	TRBJ2-5	NA	TRBV7-2	CASSLASSTTQYF	TGTGCCAGCAGCTTAGCGTCTTCTACGACCCAGTACTTC
NA	TRBJ1-3	NA	TRBV30	CAWSGMSSGNTIYF	TGTGCCTGGAGCGGCATGAGCTCTGGAAACACCATATATTTT
NA	TRBJ2-7	NA	TRBV6-1	CASSPRAYEQYF	TGTGCCAGCAGTCCCCGGGCCTACGAGCAGTACTTC
TRBD1	TRBJ2-6	NA	TRBV27	CASKRTGTTGANVLTF	TGTGCCAGTAAGCGGACAGGGACAACTGGGGCCAACGTCCTGACTTTC
NA	TRBJ1-3	NA	TRBV6-1	CASSAPDSGNTIYF	TGTGCCAGCAGTGCGCCCGACTCTGGAAACACCATATATTTT
TRBD1	TRBJ2-5	NA	TRBV29-1	CSVGDRGPGETQYF	TGCAGCGTAGGGGACAGGGGGCCGGGGGAGACCCAGTACTTC
NA	TRBJ1-1	few	TRBV5-1	CASSPGPATEAFF	TGCGCCAGCAGCCCTGGGCCCGCCACTGAAGCTTTCTTT